This T cell receptor (beta chain) was sequenced in a study of T-cell memory formation after mild COVID-19. Study information: TCR clusters largely stayed donor specific. Whole-study findings and limits: Some clones that responded turned up in pre-infection memory, which suggests that cross-reactive memory joined in. Clones contracting over day 15 to 85 were CD4/CD8 balanced, with later expanders leaning CD4+. Among contracting clones, CD4+ were mainly CM/EM and CD8+ enriched in EMRA.

TCRdb reanalysed the 5' RACE reads using MiXCR and keeps one entry per CDR3 protein. The sample records approximately 180,000 distinct CDR3 sequences, 16% being singletons. In germline, CDR1 is DFQATT, CDR2 SNEGSKA (reference sequence). The CDR3 length is 13 residues. Trimming cost V 8 bases and J 8 bases; bases outside gene matches: 11. Concerning this clonotype: Its specificity is not known.

The sample taken for sequencing was PBMCs or a T cell subset sorted from them (not recorded which). The chain has TRBV20-1 and TRBJ1-1, with 10 bases fitting TRBD1. This TCR derives from an adult woman who had mild COVID-19 (a few samples of this study predate the infection). Cell type and time point are not known. This CDR3 reads CSPSRDRGQEAFF. CDR3 nucleotide sequence: TGCAGTCCTTCCCGGGACAGGGGCCAGGAAGCTTTCTTT.